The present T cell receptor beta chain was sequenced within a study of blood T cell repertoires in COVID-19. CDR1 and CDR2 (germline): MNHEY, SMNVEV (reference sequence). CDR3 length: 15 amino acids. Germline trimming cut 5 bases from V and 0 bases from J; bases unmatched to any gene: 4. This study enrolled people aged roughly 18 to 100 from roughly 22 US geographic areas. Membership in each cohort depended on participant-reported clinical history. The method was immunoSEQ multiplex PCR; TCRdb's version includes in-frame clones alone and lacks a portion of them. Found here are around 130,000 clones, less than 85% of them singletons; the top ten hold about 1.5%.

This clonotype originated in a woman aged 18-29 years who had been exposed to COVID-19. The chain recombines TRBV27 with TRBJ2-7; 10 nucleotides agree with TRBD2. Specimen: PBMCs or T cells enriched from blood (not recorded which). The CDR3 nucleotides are TGTGCCAGCAGTCCGACTAGCGGGTCCTCCTACGAGCAGTACTTC. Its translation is CASSPTSGSSYEQYF.